Below, one T cell receptor beta chain is given with its context. The data belong to a study of T cell responses to AZD1222 COVID-19 vaccine. V lost 5 bases and J lost 3, with 17 bases in between. The CDR3 runs to 15 residues. CDR1 and CDR2 from the germline V gene are MNHEY and SVGAGI. Generated by immunoSEQ multiplex PCR, the TCRdb table keeps only in-frame clones and is missing some. The repertoire holds 150,000 to 200,000 clones, with around 90% as singletons. The chain uses TRBV6-5 and TRBJ2-7; D possibly corresponds to TRBD2 (5 bases). The sample in question was peripheral blood, obtained 28 days after the second AZD1222 dose. This sequence originates from an adult who received the AZD1222 COVID-19 vaccine. The CDR3 reads CASSQSPGYYYEQYF. The CDR3 nucleotides are TGTGCCAGCAGTCAGTCTCCGGGGTATTACTACGAGCAGTACTTC.